These T cell receptor beta chains were read from a single sample in a study of blood T cell repertoires in COVID-19. Assay used: immunoSEQ multiplex PCR; TCRdb lists only in-frame clones, some missing. The sample consists of about 280,000 clones, around 90% of them appearing once. The sequencing sample was made of peripheral blood. All receptors come from a man aged 50 to 59 with acute or convalescent COVID-19. CDR3s include the opening cysteine and the closing phenylalanine or tryptophan. The D gene is left open where the match is weak. Size values are once, few and many counts, or a class for expanded clones, and some rows have none.

clone_size,cdr3_length,d_call,v_call,j_call,cdr3_nt,cdr3_aa
NA,12,NA,TRBV10-2,TRBJ1-6,TGCGCCAGCAGTGTGGAGAGTACACCCCTCCACTTT,CASSVESTPLHF
NA,15,NA,TRBV2,TRBJ1-1,TGTGCCAGCAGTGAAGCTCACAGGGTGAACACTGAAGCTTTCTTT,CASSEAHRVNTEAFF
NA,17,NA,TRBV18,TRBJ1-6,TGTGCCAGCTCACGACGGAACTCCGAGGAGTTGGTGGCACCCCTCCACTTT,CASSRRNSEELVAPLHF
once,15,TRBD2,TRBV6-5,TRBJ2-1,TGTGCCAGCAGTCGACTAGCGGGGAGCCACAATGAGCAGTTCTTC,CASSRLAGSHNEQFF
NA,15,NA,TRBV6-8,TRBJ2-4,TGTGCCAGCAGTCGACACAATCAAGCCAAAAACATTCAGTACTTC,CASSRHNQAKNIQYF
NA,16,TRBD1,TRBV30,TRBJ1-1,TGTGCCTGGAGGGACTATCGGACAGGACAGAACACTGAAGCTTTCTTT,CAWRDYRTGQNTEAFF
once,14,TRBD1,TRBV27,TRBJ1-2,TGTGCCAGCAGTCGGACCGGGACAGGGTATGGCTACACCTTC,CASSRTGTGYGYTF
NA,14,NA,TRBV5-5,TRBJ2-2,TGTGCCAGCTCGGACAGCCTCGACACCGGGGAGCTGTTTTTT,CASSDSLDTGELFF
NA,13,NA,TRBV18,TRBJ1-1,TGTGCCAGCTCACCTCGGGGGGGCACTGAAGCTTTCTTT,CASSPRGGTEAFF
NA,15,TRBD1,TRBV19,TRBJ2-7,TGTGCCAGTAGTGCACCAAGGACAGGGGAATACGAGCAGTACTTC,CASSAPRTGEYEQYF
NA,15,NA,TRBV10-3,TRBJ1-5,TGTGCCATCAGTGAGGCGGTCCCCAGCAATCAGCCCCAGCATTTT,CAISEAVPSNQPQHF
once,14,NA,TRBV11-3,TRBJ2-7,TGTGCCAGCAGCCCCAACCCCGGCTCCTACGAGCAGTACTTC,CASSPNPGSYEQYF
NA,13,NA,TRBV5-1,TRBJ2-1,TGCGCCAGCAGCCTTAGAGTTTGGAATGAGCAGTTCTTC,CASSLRVWNEQFF
NA,15,TRBD1,TRBV4-1,TRBJ1-4,TGCGCCAGCAGCCAGGCCGGGACAGGAATAGAAAAACTGTTTTTT,CASSQAGTGIEKLFF
NA,16,TRBD2,TRBV5-1,TRBJ2-2,TGCGCCAGCACTCGCGGGGGGATAATCGATTCCGGGGAGCTGTTTTTT,CASTRGGIIDSGELFF
NA,15,NA,TRBV6-4,TRBJ2-3,TGTGCCAGCAGTGACTCGGGACTTACCACAGATACGCAGTATTTT,CASSDSGLTTDTQYF
NA,14,NA,TRBV19,TRBJ1-2,TGTGCCAGTAGTATTTTAACAGGGAGATATGGCTACACCTTC,CASSILTGRYGYTF
NA,15,TRBD2,TRBV5-1,TRBJ2-5,TGCGCCAGCAGCTTCGGAACTAGCGGGGAGGAGACCCAGTACTTC,CASSFGTSGEETQYF
NA,17,TRBD1,TRBV2,TRBJ1-2,TGTGCCAGCAGTACCGGACAGGGCGGCTTGGGCAACTATGGCTACACCTTC,CASSTGQGGLGNYGYTF
once,15,NA,TRBV6-6,TRBJ1-2,TGTGCCAGCAGCCCCCCGGGAAATCCGAACCAATTCTACACCTTC,CASSPPGNPNQFYTF
few,12,NA,TRBV3-1/TRBV3-2,TRBJ1-1,TGTGCCAGCAGCCTTCTAGGTACTGAAGCTTTCTTT,CASSLLGTEAFF
NA,14,TRBD2,TRBV7-9,TRBJ2-1,TGTGCCAGCAGTCCGCGGGGGACCTACAATGAGCAGTTCTTC,CASSPRGTYNEQFF
NA,15,NA,TRBV5-1,TRBJ1-6,TGCGCCAGCAGCTTGGTTGCTGGGGGGGGATCACCCCTCCACTTT,CASSLVAGGGSPLHF
NA,13,NA,TRBV6-5,TRBJ2-2,TGTGCCAGCACGGTCCTCCTTACCGGGGAGCTGTTTTTT,CASTVLLTGELFF